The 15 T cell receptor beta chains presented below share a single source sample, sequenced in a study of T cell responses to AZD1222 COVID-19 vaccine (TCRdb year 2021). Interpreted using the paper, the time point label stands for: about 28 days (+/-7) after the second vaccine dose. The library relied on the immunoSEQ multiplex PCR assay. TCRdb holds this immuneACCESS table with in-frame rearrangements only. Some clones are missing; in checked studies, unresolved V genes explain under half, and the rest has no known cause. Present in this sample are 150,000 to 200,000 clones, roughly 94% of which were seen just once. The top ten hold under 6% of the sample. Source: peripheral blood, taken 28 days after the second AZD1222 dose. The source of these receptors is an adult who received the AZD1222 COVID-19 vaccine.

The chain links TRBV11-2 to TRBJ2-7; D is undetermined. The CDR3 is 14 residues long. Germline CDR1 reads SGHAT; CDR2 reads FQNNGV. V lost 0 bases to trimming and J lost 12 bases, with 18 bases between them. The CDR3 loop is CASSLELLGPSWYF. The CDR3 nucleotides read TGTGCCAGCAGCTTAGAATTATTGGGTCCATCTTGGTACTTC.

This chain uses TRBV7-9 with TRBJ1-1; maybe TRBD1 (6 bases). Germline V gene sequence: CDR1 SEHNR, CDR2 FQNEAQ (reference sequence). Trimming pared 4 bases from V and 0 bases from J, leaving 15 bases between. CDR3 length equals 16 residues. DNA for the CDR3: TGTGCCAGCAGCTCCCCTTGGACAGACATGAACACTGAAGCTTTCTTT. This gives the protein CASSSPWTDMNTEAFF.

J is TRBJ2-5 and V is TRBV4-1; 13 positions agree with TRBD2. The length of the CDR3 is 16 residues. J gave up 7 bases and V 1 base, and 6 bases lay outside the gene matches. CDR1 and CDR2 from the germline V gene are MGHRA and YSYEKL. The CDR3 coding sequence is TGCGCCAGCAGCCAAGGGACTAGCGGGAGACCCGTGACCCAGTACTTC. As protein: CASSQGTSGRPVTQYF.

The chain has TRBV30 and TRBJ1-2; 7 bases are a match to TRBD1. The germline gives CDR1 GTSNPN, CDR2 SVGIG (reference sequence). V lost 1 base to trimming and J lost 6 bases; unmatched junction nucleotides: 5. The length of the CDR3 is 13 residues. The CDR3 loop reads CAWSGQGIDGYTF. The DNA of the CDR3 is TGTGCCTGGAGTGGACAGGGTATCGATGGCTACACCTTC. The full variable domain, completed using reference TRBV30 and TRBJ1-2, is SQTIHQWPATLVQPVGSPLSLECTVEGTSNPNLYWYRQAAGRGLQLLFYSVGIGQISSEVPQNLSASRPQDRQFILSSKKLLLSDSGFYLCAWSGQGIDGYTFGSGTRLTVV.

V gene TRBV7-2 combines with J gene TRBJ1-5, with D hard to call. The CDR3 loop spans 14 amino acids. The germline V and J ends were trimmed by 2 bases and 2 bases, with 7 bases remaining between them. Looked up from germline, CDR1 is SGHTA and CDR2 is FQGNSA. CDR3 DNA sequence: TGTGCCAGCAGCTTATCGGGCGGCAATCAGCCCCAGCATTTT. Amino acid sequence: CASSLSGGNQPQHF.

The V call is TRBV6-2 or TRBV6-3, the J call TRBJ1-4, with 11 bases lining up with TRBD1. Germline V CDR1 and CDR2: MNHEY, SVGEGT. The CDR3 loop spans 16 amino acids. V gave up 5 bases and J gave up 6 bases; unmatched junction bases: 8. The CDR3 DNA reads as TGTGCCAGCAGTCCCCCCCGGGACAGGGGGTATGAAAAACTGTTTTTT. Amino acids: CASSPPRDRGYEKLFF.

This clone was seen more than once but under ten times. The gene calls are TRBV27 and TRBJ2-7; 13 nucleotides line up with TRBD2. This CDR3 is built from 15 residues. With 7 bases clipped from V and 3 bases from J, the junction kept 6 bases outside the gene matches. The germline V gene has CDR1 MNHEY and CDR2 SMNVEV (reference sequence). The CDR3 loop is CASTRTSGRFYEQYF. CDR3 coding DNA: TGTGCCAGCACCAGGACTAGCGGGAGATTCTACGAGCAGTACTTC.

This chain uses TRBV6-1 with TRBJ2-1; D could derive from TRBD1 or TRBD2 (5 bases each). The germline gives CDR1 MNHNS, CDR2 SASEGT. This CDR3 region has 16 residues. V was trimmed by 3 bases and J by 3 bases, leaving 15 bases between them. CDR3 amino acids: CASSDGAGGDYNEQFF. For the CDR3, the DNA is TGTGCCAGCAGTGATGGGGCGGGTGGGGACTACAATGAGCAGTTCTTC.

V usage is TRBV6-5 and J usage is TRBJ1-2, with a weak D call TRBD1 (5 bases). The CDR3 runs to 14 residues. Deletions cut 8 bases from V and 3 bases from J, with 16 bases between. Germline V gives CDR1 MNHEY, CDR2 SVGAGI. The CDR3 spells CASRRNEGYYGYTF. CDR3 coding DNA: TGTGCCAGCCGACGTAATGAGGGGTACTATGGCTACACCTTC.

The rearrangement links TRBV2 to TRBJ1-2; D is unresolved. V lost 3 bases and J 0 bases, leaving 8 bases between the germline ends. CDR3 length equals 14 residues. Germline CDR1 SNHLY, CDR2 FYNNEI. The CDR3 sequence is CASSEAPSNYGYTF. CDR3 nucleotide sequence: TGTGCCAGCAGTGAGGCCCCCTCTAACTATGGCTACACCTTC.

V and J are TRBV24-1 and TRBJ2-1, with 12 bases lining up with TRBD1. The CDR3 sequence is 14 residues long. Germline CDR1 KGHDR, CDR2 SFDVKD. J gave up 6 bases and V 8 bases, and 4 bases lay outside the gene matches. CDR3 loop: CATTGQGARNEQFF. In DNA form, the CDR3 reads TGTGCCACCACGGGACAGGGGGCCCGCAATGAGCAGTTCTTC.

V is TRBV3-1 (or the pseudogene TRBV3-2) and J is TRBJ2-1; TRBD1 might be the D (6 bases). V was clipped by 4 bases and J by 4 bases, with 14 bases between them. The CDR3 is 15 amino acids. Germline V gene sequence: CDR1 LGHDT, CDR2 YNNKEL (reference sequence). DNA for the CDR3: TGTGCCAGCAGCCGTGGGACAAGCATATACAATGAGCAGTTCTTC. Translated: CASSRGTSIYNEQFF.

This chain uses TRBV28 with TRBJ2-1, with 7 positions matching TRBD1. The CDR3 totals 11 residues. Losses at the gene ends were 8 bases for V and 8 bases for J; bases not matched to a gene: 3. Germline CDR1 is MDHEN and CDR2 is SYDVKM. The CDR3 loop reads CASCQGDEQFF. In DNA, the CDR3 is TGTGCCAGCTGCCAGGGGGATGAGCAGTTCTTC. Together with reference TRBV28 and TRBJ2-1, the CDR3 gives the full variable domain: DVKVTQSSRYLVKRTGEKVFLECVQDMDHENMFWYRQDPGLGLRLIYFSYDVKMKEKGDIPEGYSVSREKKERFSLILESASTNQTSMYLCASCQGDEQFFGPGTRLTVL.

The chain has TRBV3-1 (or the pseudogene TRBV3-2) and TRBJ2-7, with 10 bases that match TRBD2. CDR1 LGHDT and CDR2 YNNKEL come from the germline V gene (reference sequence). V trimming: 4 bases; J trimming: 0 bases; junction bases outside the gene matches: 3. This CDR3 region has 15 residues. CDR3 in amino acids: CASSPGLAFSYEQYF. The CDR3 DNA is TGTGCCAGCAGCCCGGGACTAGCGTTCTCCTACGAGCAGTACTTC.

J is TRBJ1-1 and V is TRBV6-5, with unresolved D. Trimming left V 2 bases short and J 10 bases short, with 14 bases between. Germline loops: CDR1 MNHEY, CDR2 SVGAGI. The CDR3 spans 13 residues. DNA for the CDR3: TGTGCCAGCAGTTACACCGGACCCCGAGGAGCTTTCTTT. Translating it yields CASSYTGPRGAFF.